This T cell receptor (beta chain) originates from a study of cytomegalovirus exposure and HLA in healthy donors. Notes on the study in general: Later findings reportedly placed an Asian-associated ancestry cluster below the 666-donor mean for N-insertions. Certain indistinguishable V segments, among them TRBV6-2 and TRBV6-3, were excluded. In an earlier analysis, most TCR beta V segments were productive about 87% or about 30% of the time. It has been reported that TCR beta sequences accurately predicted the HLA-A and HLA-B alleles of most subjects.

This clone was counted a single time. Its specificity is unknown. 60 Vbeta and 13 Jbeta primers were used in PCR. Profiling relied on immunoSEQ multiplex PCR, and the TCRdb table lists in-frame clones only, not all of them. The sample carries about 130,000 clones, 70% to 85% recorded once. Germline CDR1 reads GTSNPN; CDR2 reads SVGIG (reference sequence). V was pared by 2 bases and J by 2 bases, with 7 bases between. The CDR3 spans 13 residues. Sequencing was done on a sample of PBMCs. V usage is TRBV30 and J usage is TRBJ1-5, with unresolved D. This receptor was identified in a male donor in good health and CMV-seropositive. The CDR3 sequence is CAWSLEGNQPQHF. CDR3 nucleotides: TGTGCCTGGAGTTTGGAGGGCAATCAGCCCCAGCATTTT.